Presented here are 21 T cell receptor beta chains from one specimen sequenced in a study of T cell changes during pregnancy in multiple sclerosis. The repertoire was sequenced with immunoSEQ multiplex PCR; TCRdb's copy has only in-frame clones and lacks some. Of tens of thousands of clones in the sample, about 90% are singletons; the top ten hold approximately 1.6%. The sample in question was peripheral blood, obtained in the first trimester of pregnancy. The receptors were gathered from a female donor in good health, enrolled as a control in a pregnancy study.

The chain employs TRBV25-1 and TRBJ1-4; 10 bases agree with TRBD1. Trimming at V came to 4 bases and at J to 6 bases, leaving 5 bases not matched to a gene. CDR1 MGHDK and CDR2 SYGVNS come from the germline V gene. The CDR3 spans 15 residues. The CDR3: CASSGIGTGDEKLFF. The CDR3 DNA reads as TGTGCCAGCAGTGGGATCGGGACAGGGGATGAAAAACTGTTTTTT.

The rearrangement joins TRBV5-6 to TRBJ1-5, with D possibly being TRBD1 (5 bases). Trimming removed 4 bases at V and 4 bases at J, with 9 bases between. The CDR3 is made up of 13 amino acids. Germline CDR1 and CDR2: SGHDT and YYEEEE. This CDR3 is CASSLDRNQPQHF. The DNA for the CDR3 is TGTGCCAGCAGCCTAGACAGAAATCAGCCCCAGCATTTT.

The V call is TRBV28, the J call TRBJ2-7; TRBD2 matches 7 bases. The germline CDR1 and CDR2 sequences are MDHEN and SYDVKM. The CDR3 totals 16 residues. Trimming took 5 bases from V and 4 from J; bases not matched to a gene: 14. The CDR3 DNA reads TGTGCCAGCAGTGTCATCAACGCGGGGGTGGGATACGAGCAGTACTTC. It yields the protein CASSVINAGVGYEQYF.

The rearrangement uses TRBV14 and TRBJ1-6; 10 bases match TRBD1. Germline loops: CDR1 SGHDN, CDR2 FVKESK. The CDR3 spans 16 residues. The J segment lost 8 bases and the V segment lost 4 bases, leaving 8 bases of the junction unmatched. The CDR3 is CASSPMTGGGYSPLHF. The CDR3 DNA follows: TGTGCCAGCAGCCCCATGACAGGGGGCGGGTATTCACCCCTCCACTTT.

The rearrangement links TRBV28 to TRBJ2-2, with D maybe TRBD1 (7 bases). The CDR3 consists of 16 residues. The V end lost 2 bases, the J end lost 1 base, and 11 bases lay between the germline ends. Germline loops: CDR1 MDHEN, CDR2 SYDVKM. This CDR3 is CASSLTQGGNTGELFF. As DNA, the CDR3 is TGTGCCAGCAGTTTAACCCAGGGGGGGAACACCGGGGAGCTGTTTTTT.

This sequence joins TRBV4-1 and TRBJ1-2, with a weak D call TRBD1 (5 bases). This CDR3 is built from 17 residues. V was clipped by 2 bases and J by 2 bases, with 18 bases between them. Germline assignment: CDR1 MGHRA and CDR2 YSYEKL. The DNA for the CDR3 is TGCGCCAGCAGCCAAAACATCCCCCGGGGGTCGAACTATGGCTACACCTTC. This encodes CASSQNIPRGSNYGYTF.

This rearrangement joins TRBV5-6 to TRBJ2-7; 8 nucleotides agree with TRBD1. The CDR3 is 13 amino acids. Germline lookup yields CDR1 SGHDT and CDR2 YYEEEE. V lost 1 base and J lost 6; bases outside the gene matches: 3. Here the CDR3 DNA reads TGTGCCAGCAGCTTGTATCAGGGGGCCGAGCAGTACTTC. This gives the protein CASSLYQGAEQYF. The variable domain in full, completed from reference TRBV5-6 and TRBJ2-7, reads DAGVTQSPTHLIKTRGQQVTLRCSPKSGHDTVSWYQQALGQGPQFIFQYYEEEERQRGNFPDRFSGHQFPNYSSELNVNALLLGDSALYLCASSLYQGAEQYFGPGTRLTVT.

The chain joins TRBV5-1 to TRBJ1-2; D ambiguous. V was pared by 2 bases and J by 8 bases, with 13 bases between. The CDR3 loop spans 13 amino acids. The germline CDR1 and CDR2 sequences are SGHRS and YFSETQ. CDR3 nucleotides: TGCGCCAGCAGCTTCTGGGCCGGGGAAGGCTACACCTTC. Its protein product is CASSFWAGEGYTF.

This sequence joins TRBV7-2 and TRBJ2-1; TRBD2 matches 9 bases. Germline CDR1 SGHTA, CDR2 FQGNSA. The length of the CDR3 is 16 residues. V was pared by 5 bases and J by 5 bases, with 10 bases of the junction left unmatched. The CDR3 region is CASSGRRIAGDNEQFF. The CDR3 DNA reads TGTGCCAGCAGCGGGCGACGAATAGCGGGAGACAATGAGCAGTTCTTC.

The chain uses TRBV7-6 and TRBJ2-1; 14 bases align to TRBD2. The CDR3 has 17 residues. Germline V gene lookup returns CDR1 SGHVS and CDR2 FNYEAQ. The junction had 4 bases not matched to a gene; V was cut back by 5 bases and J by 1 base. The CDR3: CASSPRLAGGSYNEQFF. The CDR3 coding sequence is TGTGCCAGCAGCCCAAGACTAGCGGGAGGGTCCTACAATGAGCAGTTCTTC.

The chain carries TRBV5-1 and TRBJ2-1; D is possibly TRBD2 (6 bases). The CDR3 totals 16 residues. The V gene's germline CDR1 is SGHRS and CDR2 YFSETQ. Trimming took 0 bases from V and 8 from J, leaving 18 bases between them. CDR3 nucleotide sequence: TGCGCCAGCAGCTTGGAAGTTGGGGGGAAAGATTATGAGCAGTTCTTC. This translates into CASSLEVGGKDYEQFF.

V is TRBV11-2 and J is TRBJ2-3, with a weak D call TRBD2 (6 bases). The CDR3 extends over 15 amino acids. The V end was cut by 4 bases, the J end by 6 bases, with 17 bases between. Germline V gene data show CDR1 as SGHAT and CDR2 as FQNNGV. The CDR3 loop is CASSSLGGVVDTQYF. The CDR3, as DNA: TGTGCCAGCAGCTCTCTGGGGGGAGTAGTGGATACGCAGTATTTT. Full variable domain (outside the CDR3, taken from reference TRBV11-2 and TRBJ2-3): EAGVAQSPRYKIIEKRQSVAFWCNPISGHATLYWYQQILGQGPKLLIQFQNNGVVDDSQLPKDRFSAERLKGVDSTLKIQPAKLEDSAVYLCASSSLGGVVDTQYFGPGTRLTVL.

CDR3 loop: CASSIIGSYNEQFF. CDR3 sequence (DNA): TGTGCCAGTAGTATAATCGGCTCCTACAATGAGCAGTTCTTC. J is TRBJ2-1 and V is TRBV19; D gene ambiguous. Germline values: CDR1 LNHDA, CDR2 SQIVND (reference sequence). The CDR3 is 14 residues long. The V gene lost 2 bases and the J gene lost 0 bases, with 5 bases spanning the gap.

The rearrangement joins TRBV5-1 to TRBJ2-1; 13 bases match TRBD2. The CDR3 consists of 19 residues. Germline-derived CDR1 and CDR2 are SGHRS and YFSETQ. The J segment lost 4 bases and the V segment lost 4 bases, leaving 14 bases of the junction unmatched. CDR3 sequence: CASSTGPGLAGNFYNEQFF. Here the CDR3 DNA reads TGCGCCAGCAGCACAGGGCCGGGACTAGCGGGAAATTTTTACAATGAGCAGTTCTTC. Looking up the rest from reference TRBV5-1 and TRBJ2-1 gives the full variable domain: KAGVTQTPRYLIKTRGQQVTLSCSPISGHRSVSWYQQTPGQGLQFLFEYFSETQRNKGNFPGRFSGRQFSNSRSEMNVSTLELGDSALYLCASSTGPGLAGNFYNEQFFGPGTRLTVL.

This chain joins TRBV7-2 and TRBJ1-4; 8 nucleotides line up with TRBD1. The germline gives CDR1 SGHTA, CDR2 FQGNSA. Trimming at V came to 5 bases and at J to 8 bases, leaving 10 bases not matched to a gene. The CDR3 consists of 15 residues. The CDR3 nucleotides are TGTGCCAGCAGCACCCAACAGGGGGTAGGCGAAAAACTGTTTTTT. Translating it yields CASSTQQGVGEKLFF.

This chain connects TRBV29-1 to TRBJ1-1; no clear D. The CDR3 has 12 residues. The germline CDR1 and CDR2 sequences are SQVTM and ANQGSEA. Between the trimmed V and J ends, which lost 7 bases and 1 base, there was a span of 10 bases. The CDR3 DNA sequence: TGCAGCGGGGGAGACGGGAACACTGAAGCTTTCTTT. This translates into CSGGDGNTEAFF.

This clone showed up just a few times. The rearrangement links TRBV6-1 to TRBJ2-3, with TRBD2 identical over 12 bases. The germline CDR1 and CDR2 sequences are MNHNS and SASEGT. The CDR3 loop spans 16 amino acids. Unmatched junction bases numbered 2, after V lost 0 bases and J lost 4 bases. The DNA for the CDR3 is TGTGCCAGCAGTGAAGCGCTAGCGGGAGGGCCAGATACGCAGTATTTT. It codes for CASSEALAGGPDTQYF.

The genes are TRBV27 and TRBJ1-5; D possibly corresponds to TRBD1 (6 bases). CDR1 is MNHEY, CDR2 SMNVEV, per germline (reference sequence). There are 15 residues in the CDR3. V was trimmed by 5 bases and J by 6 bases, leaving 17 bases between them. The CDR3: CASSLGGGGAQPQHF. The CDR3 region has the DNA TGTGCCAGCAGTCTAGGCGGGGGCGGCGCTCAGCCCCAGCATTTT.

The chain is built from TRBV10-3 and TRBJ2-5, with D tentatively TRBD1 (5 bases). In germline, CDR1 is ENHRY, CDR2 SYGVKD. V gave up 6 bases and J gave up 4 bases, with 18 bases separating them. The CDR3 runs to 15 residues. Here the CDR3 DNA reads TGTGCCATCAGACCGACAGATTCCCCAGGAGAGACCCAGTACTTC. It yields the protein CAIRPTDSPGETQYF.

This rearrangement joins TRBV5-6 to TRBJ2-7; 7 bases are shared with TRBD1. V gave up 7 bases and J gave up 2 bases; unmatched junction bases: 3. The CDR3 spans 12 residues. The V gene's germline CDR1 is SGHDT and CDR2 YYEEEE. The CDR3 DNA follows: TGTGCCAGCGAAGACAGGGCCTACGAGCAGTACTTC. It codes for CASEDRAYEQYF.

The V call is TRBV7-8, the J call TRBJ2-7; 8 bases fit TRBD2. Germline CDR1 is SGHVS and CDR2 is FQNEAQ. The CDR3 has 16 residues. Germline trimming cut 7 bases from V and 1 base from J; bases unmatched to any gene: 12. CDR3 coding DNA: TGTGCCAGCATGCCCCGGGGGGGAGAAAGGTCCTACGAGCAGTACTTC. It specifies CASMPRGGERSYEQYF.